This entry concerns a single TCR beta chain. This entry comes from a study of long-term antiretroviral therapy in people with HIV. V dropped 2 bases and J dropped 5 bases, with 16 bases sitting between them. Germline lookup yields CDR1 MDHEN and CDR2 SYDVKM. The CDR3 is made up of 15 amino acids. Samples were assayed with immunoSEQ v3.0 at survey level. Sequenced by immunoSEQ multiplex PCR; TCRdb stores in-frame clones only, minus some. This sample has about 28,000 clones; 84% occur once, and the top ten carry around 6%. The clonotype comes from a man younger than 35 with HIV. The material sequenced was unsorted PBMCs, taken 0.4 years after starting antiretroviral therapy. The genes are TRBV28 and TRBJ2-7, with D maybe TRBD1 (6 bases). The CDR3 sequence is CASSLRLTRGDEQYF. The CDR3 coding sequence is TGTGCCAGCAGTTTAAGGCTGACCAGGGGAGACGAGCAGTACTTC.